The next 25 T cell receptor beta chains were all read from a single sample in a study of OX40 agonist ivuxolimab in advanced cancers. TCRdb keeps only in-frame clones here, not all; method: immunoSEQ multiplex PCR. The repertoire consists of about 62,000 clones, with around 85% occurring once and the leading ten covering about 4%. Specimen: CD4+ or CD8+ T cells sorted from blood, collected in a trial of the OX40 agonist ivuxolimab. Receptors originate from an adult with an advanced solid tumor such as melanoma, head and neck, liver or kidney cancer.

This CDR3 is CASSQGANNEQFF. In DNA, the CDR3 is TGCGCCAGCAGCCAAGGGGCTAACAATGAGCAGTTCTTC. The chain has TRBV4-3 and TRBJ2-1; D unresolved. The CDR3 length is 13 residues. Deletions cut 1 base from V and 5 bases from J, with 6 bases between. Germline loops: CDR1 LGHNA, CDR2 YSLEER.

The CDR3 nucleotides are TGTGCCAGCAGTTCGAGGCCCCACACCGGGGAGCTGTTTTTT. The encoded protein is CASSSRPHTGELFF. The genes are TRBV6-6 and TRBJ2-2; D is unclear. The V end was cut by 4 bases, the J end by 3 bases, with 9 bases between. Germline V gene lookup returns CDR1 MNHNY and CDR2 SVGAGI (reference sequence). The CDR3 sequence is 14 residues long.

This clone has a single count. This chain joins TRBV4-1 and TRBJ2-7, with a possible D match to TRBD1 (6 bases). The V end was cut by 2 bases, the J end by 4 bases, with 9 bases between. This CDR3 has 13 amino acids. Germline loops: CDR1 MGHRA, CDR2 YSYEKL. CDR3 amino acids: CASSQMGAYEQYF. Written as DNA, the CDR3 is TGCGCCAGCAGCCAAATGGGGGCTTACGAGCAGTACTTC.

CDR3 nucleotide sequence: TGTGCCAGCAGTTTTCCAGCAACTAATGAAAAACTGTTTTTT. This gives the protein CASSFPATNEKLFF. V gene TRBV28 combines with J gene TRBJ1-4; D is unclear. This CDR3 is 14 amino acids long. V lost 3 bases and J lost 0, with 5 bases in between. Germline V CDR1 and CDR2: MDHEN, SYDVKM. Using reference TRBV28 and TRBJ1-4 for the parts outside the CDR3, the full variable domain is DVKVTQSSRYLVKRTGEKVFLECVQDMDHENMFWYRQDPGLGLRLIYFSYDVKMKEKGDIPEGYSVSREKKERFSLILESASTNQTSMYLCASSFPATNEKLFFGSGTQLSVL.

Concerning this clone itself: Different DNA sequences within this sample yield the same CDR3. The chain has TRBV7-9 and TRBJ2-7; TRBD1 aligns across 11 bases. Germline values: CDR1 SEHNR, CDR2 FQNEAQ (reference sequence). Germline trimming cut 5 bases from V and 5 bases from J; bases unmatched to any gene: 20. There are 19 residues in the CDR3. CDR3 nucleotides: TGTGCCAGCAGCCAAAGGCCGGGACAGGGGGAAGTTTGGTCCAACGAGCAGTACTTC. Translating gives CASSQRPGQGEVWSNEQYF.

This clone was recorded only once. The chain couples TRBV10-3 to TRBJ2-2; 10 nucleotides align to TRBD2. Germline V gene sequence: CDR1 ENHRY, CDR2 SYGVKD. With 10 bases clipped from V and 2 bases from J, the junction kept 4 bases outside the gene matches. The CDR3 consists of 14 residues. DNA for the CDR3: TGTGCCACCGGACTAGCGGTAAACACCGGGGAGCTGTTTTTT. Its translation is CATGLAVNTGELFF.

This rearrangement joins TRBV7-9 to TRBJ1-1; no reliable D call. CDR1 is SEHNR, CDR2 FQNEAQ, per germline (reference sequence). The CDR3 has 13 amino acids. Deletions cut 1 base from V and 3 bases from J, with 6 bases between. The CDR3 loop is CASSLVSDTEAFF. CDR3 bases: TGTGCCAGCAGCTTAGTTTCGGACACTGAAGCTTTCTTT.

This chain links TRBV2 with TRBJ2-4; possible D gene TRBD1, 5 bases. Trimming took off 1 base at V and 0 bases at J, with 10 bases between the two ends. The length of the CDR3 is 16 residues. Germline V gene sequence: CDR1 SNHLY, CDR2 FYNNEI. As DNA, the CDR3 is TGTGCCAGCAGTGAAGAAGGGGATTTAGCCAAAAACATTCAGTACTTC. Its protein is CASSEEGDLAKNIQYF.

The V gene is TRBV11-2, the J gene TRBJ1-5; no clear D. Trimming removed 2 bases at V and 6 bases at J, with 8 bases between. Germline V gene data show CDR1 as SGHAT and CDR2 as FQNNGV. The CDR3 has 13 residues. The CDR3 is CASSLQEGQPQHF. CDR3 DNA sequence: TGTGCCAGCAGCTTACAGGAGGGTCAGCCCCAGCATTTT.

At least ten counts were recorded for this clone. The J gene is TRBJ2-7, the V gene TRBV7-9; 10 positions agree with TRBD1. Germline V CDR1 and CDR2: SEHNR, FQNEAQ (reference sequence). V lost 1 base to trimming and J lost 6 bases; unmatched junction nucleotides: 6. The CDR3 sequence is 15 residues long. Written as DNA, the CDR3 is TGTGCCAGCAGCTTAGTTAGACAGGGGGCCGTCGAGCAGTACTTC. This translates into CASSLVRQGAVEQYF.

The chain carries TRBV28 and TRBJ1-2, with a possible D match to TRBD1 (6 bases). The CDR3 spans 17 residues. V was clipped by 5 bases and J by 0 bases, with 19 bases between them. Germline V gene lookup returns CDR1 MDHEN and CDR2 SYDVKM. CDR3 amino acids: CASSHQSLNRANYGYTF. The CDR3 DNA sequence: TGTGCCAGCAGTCACCAATCATTGAACAGGGCTAACTATGGCTACACCTTC.

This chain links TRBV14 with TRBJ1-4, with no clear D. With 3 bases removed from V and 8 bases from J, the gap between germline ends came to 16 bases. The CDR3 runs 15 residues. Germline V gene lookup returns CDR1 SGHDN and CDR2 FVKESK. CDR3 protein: CASSHTTLMIEKLFF. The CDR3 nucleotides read TGTGCCAGCAGCCACACCACCCTAATGATAGAAAAACTGTTTTTT. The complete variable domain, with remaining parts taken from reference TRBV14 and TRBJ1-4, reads EAGVTQFPSHSVIEKGQTVTLRCDPISGHDNLYWYRRVMGKEIKFLLHFVKESKQDESGMPNNRFLAERTGGTYSTLKVQPAELEDSGVYFCASSHTTLMIEKLFFGSGTQLSVL.

The CDR3 spells CASSDLWTDYEQYF. The CDR3 DNA sequence: TGTGCCAGCAGTGATCTGTGGACAGACTACGAGCAGTACTTC. The gene calls are TRBV2 and TRBJ2-7, with a possible D match to TRBD1 (6 bases). From germline, CDR1 is SNHLY and CDR2 FYNNEI. Trimming took off 3 bases at V and 3 bases at J, with 12 bases between the two ends. CDR3 length: 14 amino acids. The full variable domain, with the rest looked up from reference TRBV2 and TRBJ2-7, is EPEVTQTPSHQVTQMGQEVILRCVPISNHLYFYWYRQILGQKVEFLVSFYNNEISEKSEIFDDQFSVERPDGSNFTLKIRSTKLEDSAMYFCASSDLWTDYEQYFGPGTRLTVT.

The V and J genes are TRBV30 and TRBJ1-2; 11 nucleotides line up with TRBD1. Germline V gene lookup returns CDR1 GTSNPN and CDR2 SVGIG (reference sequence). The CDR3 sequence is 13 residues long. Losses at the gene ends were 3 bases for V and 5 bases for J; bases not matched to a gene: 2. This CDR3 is CAWRGQGGYGYTF. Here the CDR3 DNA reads TGTGCCTGGAGGGGACAGGGGGGTTATGGCTACACCTTC.

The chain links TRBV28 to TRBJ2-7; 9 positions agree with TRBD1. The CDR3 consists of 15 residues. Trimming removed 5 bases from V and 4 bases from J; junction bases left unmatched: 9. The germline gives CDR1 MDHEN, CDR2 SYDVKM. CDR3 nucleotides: TGTGCCAGCAGTAGCACCGGGACAGGGCCGTACGAGCAGTACTTC. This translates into CASSSTGTGPYEQYF.

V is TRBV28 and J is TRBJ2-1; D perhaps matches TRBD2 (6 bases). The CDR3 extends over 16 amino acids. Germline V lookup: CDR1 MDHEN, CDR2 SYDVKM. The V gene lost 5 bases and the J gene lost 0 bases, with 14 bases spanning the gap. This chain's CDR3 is CASSPDYSSSYNEQFF. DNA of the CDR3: TGTGCCAGCAGTCCGGACTATTCGAGCTCCTACAATGAGCAGTTCTTC.

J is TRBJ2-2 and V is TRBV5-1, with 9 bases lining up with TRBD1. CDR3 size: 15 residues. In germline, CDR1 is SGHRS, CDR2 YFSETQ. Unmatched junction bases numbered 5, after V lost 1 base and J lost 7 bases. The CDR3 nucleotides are TGCGCCAGCAGCTTGATACAGGGGGCCGGCGGGGAGCTGTTTTTT. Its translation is CASSLIQGAGGELFF.

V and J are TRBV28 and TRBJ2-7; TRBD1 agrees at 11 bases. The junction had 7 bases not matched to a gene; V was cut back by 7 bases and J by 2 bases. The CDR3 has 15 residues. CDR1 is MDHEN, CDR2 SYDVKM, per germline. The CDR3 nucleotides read TGTGCCAGCAAGTCTCCGGGACAGGGGGCCTACGAGCAGTACTTC. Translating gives CASKSPGQGAYEQYF.

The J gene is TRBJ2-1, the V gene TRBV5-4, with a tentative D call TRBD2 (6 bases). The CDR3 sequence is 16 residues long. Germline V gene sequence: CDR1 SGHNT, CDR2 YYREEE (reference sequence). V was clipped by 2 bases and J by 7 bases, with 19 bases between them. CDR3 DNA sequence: TGTGCCAGCAGCTTTTCCGGAGGGGACGCGGGAAATGAGCAGTTCTTC. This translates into CASSFSGGDAGNEQFF.

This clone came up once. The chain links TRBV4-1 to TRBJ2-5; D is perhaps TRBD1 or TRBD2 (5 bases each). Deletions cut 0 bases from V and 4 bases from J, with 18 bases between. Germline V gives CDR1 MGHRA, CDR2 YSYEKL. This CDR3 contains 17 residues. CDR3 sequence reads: CASSQDPGRADLETQYF. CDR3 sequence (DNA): TGCGCCAGCAGCCAAGATCCGGGACGTGCCGATCTAGAGACCCAGTACTTC.

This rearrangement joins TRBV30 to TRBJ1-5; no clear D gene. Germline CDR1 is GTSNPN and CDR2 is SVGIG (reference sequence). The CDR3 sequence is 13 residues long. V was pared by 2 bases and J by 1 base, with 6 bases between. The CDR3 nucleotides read TGTGCCTGGAGTAAATTAAGCAATCAGCCCCAGCATTTT. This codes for CAWSKLSNQPQHF. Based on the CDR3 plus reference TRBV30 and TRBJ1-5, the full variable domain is SQTIHQWPATLVQPVGSPLSLECTVEGTSNPNLYWYRQAAGRGLQLLFYSVGIGQISSEVPQNLSASRPQDRQFILSSKKLLLSDSGFYLCAWSKLSNQPQHFGDGTRLSIL.

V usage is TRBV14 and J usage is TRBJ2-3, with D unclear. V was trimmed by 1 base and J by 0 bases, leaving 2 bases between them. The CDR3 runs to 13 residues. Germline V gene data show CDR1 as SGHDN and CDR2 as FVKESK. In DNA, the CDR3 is TGTGCCAGCAGCCAAGTGAGCACAGATACGCAGTATTTT. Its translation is CASSQVSTDTQYF.

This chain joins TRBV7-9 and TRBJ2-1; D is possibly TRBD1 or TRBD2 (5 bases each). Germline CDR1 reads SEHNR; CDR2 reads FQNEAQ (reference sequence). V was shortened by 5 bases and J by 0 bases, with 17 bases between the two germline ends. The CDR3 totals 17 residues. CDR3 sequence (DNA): TGTGCCAGCAGCGGGACCGGGCCTCTCGGCTCCTACAATGAGCAGTTCTTC. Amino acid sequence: CASSGTGPLGSYNEQFF.

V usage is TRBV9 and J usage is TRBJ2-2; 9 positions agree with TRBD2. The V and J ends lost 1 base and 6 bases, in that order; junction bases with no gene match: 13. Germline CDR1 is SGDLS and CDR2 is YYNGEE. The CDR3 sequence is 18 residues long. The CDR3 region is CASSVQAGGGRAPGELFF. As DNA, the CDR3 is TGTGCCAGCAGCGTACAAGCGGGGGGCGGGAGGGCCCCCGGGGAGCTGTTTTTT.

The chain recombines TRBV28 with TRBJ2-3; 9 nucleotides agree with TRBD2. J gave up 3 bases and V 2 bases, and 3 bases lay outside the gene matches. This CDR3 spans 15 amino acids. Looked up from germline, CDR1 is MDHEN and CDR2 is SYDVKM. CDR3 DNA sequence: TGTGCCAGCAGTTTAATCGCGGGAGGGACAGATACGCAGTATTTT. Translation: CASSLIAGGTDTQYF.